The T cell receptor beta chain under discussion was sequenced for a study of beta chain features in type 1 diabetes. With regard to this clone: Its matching antigen is unknown.

Findings and caveats of the study: Sequencing from cDNA could over-represent high-TCR-expressing cells.

What was sequenced were expressed TCRB transcripts, since all of the isolated RNA had been reverse transcribed. Profiling relied on immunoSEQ multiplex PCR, and the TCRdb table lists in-frame clones only, not all of them. The data show approximately 470,000 clones, with approximately 31% seen just once and around 0.065% held by the top ten. The CDR3 sequence is 15 residues long. The ends lost 3 bases at V and 2 bases at J; junction bases unmatched: 0. Germline lookup yields CDR1 KGHSH and CDR2 LQKENI. This receptor was taken from a young man in good health. The chain links TRBV18 to TRBJ2-7; 14 positions match TRBD2. What was sequenced was naive CD4+ T cells from blood. The CDR3 DNA is TGTGCCAGCTCACCGGGACTAGCGGGAGCCTACGAGCAGTACTTC. It is translated as CASSPGLAGAYEQYF.